These 21 T cell receptor beta chains were sequenced from one sample in a study of T cell responses to AZD1222 COVID-19 vaccine. The method was immunoSEQ multiplex PCR; TCRdb's version includes in-frame clones alone and lacks a portion of them. The sample lists 65,000 to 90,000 clones; roughly 87% were seen once. Sample: peripheral blood, taken 28 days after the second AZD1222 dose. These receptors were collected from an adult who received the AZD1222 COVID-19 vaccine.

As DNA, the CDR3 is TGTGCCAGCAGTCACGACGTCTTCGGGACAGGGGACTATGGCTACACCTTC. It is translated as CASSHDVFGTGDYGYTF. This rearrangement joins TRBV6-6 to TRBJ1-2, with 10 positions matching TRBD1. J gave up 3 bases and V 5 bases, and 12 bases lay outside the gene matches. The CDR3 spans 17 residues. CDR1 and CDR2 from the germline V gene are MNHNY and SVGAGI (reference sequence).

The chain recombines TRBV9 with TRBJ1-6, with D hard to call. V shed 0 bases and J shed 7 bases, with 8 bases lying between them. This CDR3 is built from 14 residues. In germline, CDR1 is SGDLS, CDR2 YYNGEE. CDR3 nucleotides: TGTGCCAGCAGCGTAGTCGCCGGAAATTCACCCCTCCACTTT. Translating gives CASSVVAGNSPLHF. The full variable domain, rest sourced from reference TRBV9 and TRBJ1-6, is DSGVTQTPKHLITATGQRVTLRCSPRSGDLSVYWYQQSLDQGLQFLIQYYNGEERAKGNILERFSAQQFPDLHSELNLSSLELGDSALYFCASSVVAGNSPLHFGNGTRLTVT.

This clone was seen only once. The J gene is TRBJ1-6, the V gene TRBV5-1; no clear D gene. Trimming took 5 bases from V and 6 from J, leaving 12 bases between them. The CDR3 totals 14 residues. The germline V gene has CDR1 SGHRS and CDR2 YFSETQ. The CDR3: CASSRTGANSPLHF. CDR3 sequence (DNA): TGCGCCAGCAGTCGGACGGGAGCTAATTCACCCCTCCACTTT.

This clone was seen only a few times. The rearrangement links TRBV6-1 to TRBJ2-7, with D perhaps being TRBD1 or TRBD2 (5 bases each). The germline V gene has CDR1 MNHNS and CDR2 SASEGT. CDR3 length: 14 residues. The V gene lost 0 bases and the J gene lost 2 bases, with 8 bases spanning the gap. This CDR3 is CASSEAQGPYEQYF. The DNA of the CDR3 is TGTGCCAGCAGTGAAGCGCAGGGACCCTACGAGCAGTACTTC.

The chain is built from TRBV28 and TRBJ1-5; 9 positions agree with TRBD1. Germline trimming cut 4 bases from V and 7 bases from J; bases unmatched to any gene: 11. Per the germline V gene, CDR1 is MDHEN and CDR2 is SYDVKM. The CDR3 sequence is 16 residues long. For the CDR3, the DNA is TGTGCCAGCAGTTCCCCTGCACAGGGGGCCAGGCAGCCCCAGCATTTT. Translating it yields CASSSPAQGARQPQHF.

The rearrangement links TRBV9 to TRBJ1-5, with D unresolved. Trimming cost V 4 bases and J 3 bases, with 11 bases left between them. The CDR3 is made up of 14 amino acids. Germline CDR1 reads SGDLS; CDR2 reads YYNGEE. The CDR3 DNA is TGTGCCAGCAGCCGGACGGGGTACAATCAGCCCCAGCATTTT. Translation: CASSRTGYNQPQHF.

The genes are TRBV15 and TRBJ1-5, with 10 bases aligning to TRBD1. The CDR3 contains 16 residues. V shed 1 base and J 5 bases; nucleotides not matched to a gene: 5. In germline, CDR1 is LNHNV, CDR2 YYDKDF (reference sequence). CDR3 in DNA: TGTGCCACCAGCAGAGTTGGGACAGGGGCCGATCAGCCCCAGCATTTT. Encoded protein: CATSRVGTGADQPQHF.

The V call is TRBV30, the J call TRBJ1-5; D remains ambiguous. The V gene lost 8 bases and the J gene lost 6 bases, with 14 bases spanning the gap. Germline CDR1 and CDR2: GTSNPN and SVGIG (reference sequence). The CDR3 length is 12 residues. CDR3 loop: CAAQSVGQPQHF. CDR3 nucleotides: TGTGCCGCCCAGTCGGTAGGTCAGCCCCAGCATTTT.

The chain carries TRBV29-1 and TRBJ2-5, with 14 bases aligning to TRBD2. This CDR3 spans 14 amino acids. The V gene end was trimmed by 7 bases and the J gene end by 4 bases; junction bases not matched to a gene: 5. The germline V gene has CDR1 SQVTM and CDR2 ANQGSEA. The CDR3 DNA is TGCAGCGCGGGACTAGCGGGAGTAATAGAGACCCAGTACTTC. It is translated as CSAGLAGVIETQYF.

The J gene is TRBJ2-3, the V gene TRBV21-1. TRBV21-1 is described as a pseudogene. This CDR3 has 12 residues. CDR3 loop: CASSKTTDTQYF. The CDR3 region has the DNA TGTGCCAGCAGCAAAACCACAGATACGCAGTATTTT.

J is TRBJ2-3 and V is TRBV7-9; 10 bases align to TRBD1. V dropped 5 bases and J dropped 4; count of bases not matched to a gene: 9. The V gene's germline CDR1 is SEHNR and CDR2 FQNEAQ (reference sequence). The CDR3 loop spans 16 amino acids. CDR3 amino acids: CASSPGGTGASDTQYF. As DNA, the CDR3 is TGTGCCAGCAGCCCGGGGGGGACAGGGGCCTCAGATACGCAGTATTTT.

The chain couples TRBV23-1 to TRBJ2-7, with D tentatively TRBD1 (6 bases). TRBV23-1 is an ORF for which the function is uncertain. Trimming took off 4 bases at V and 2 bases at J, with 12 bases between the two ends. This CDR3 region has 14 residues. The CDR3 loop reads CASSPPGQTYEQYV. For the CDR3, the DNA is TGCGCCAGCAGTCCCCCGGGACAAACCTACGAGCAGTACGTC.

The chain carries TRBV25-1 and TRBJ1-1; maybe TRBD1 (5 bases). The V end lost 2 bases, the J end lost 1 base, and 11 bases lay between the germline ends. The CDR3 contains 15 residues. The germline V gene encodes CDR1 MGHDK and CDR2 SYGVNS. CDR3 coding DNA: TGTGCCAGCAGTGAAAGCAAGGGGTGGAACACTGAAGCTTTCTTT. Its protein product is CASSESKGWNTEAFF.

This clone was recorded once. The V call is TRBV24-1, the J call TRBJ2-5; D may be TRBD2 (6 bases). Germline CDR1 reads KGHDR; CDR2 reads SFDVKD. CDR3 length: 14 residues. Trimming took off 3 bases at V and 1 base at J, with 8 bases between the two ends. DNA for the CDR3: TGTGCCACCAGTGATGGGGGACTCCAAGAGACCCAGTACTTC. This codes for CATSDGGLQETQYF.

This chain links TRBV7-3 with TRBJ2-2; D unresolved. The CDR3 has 13 amino acids. In germline, CDR1 is SGHTA, CDR2 FQGTGA. Trimming took off 3 bases at V and 3 bases at J, with 5 bases between the two ends. CDR3 region: CASSLVDTGELFF. The CDR3 DNA reads TGTGCCAGCAGCTTGGTGGACACCGGGGAGCTGTTTTTT. The variable domain in full, completed from reference TRBV7-3 and TRBJ2-2, reads GAGVSQTPSNKVTEKGKYVELRCDPISGHTALYWYRQSLGQGPEFLIYFQGTGAADDSGLPNDRFFAVRPEGSVSTLKIQRTERGDSAVYLCASSLVDTGELFFGEGSRLTVL.

V gene TRBV7-9 combines with J gene TRBJ1-3, with D perhaps TRBD1 (5 bases). V was cut by 5 bases and J by 3 bases, with 17 bases left in between. The CDR3 is 16 residues long. CDR1 and CDR2 from the germline V gene are SEHNR and FQNEAQ (reference sequence). CDR3 sequence: CASSMPTGTSGNTIYF. The DNA of the CDR3 is TGTGCCAGCAGCATGCCGACCGGGACTAGTGGAAACACCATATATTTT.

This chain uses TRBV18 with TRBJ1-3; unclear D gene. CDR3 size: 16 residues. Germline V gene lookup returns CDR1 KGHSH and CDR2 LQKENI. Trimming shortened V by 6 bases and J by 0 bases, and 15 bases separated the two germline ends. CDR3 region: CASSPPNAISGNTIYF. Here the CDR3 DNA reads TGTGCCAGCTCGCCCCCGAATGCAATCTCTGGAAACACCATATATTTT.

The V and J genes are TRBV5-1 and TRBJ2-1, with 15 bases that match TRBD2. The CDR3 is 16 amino acids. The germline CDR1 and CDR2 sequences are SGHRS and YFSETQ. Trimming took 3 bases from V and 7 from J; bases not matched to a gene: 5. The CDR3 reads CASSSGLAGGRNEQFF. The CDR3, as DNA: TGCGCCAGCAGCTCGGGACTAGCGGGGGGACGGAATGAGCAGTTCTTC.

This clone was picked up a small number of times. This chain links TRBV3-1 (or the pseudogene TRBV3-2) with TRBJ2-7, with D perhaps assigned TRBD1 or TRBD2 (5 bases each). CDR3 length: 15 residues. Trimming shortened V by 4 bases and J by 2 bases, and 15 bases separated the two germline ends. CDR1 is LGHDT, CDR2 YNNKEL, per germline (reference sequence). The CDR3 sequence is CASSRSGALPYEQYF. The CDR3 region has the DNA TGTGCCAGCAGCCGCTCCGGGGCCCTTCCCTACGAGCAGTACTTC.

V is TRBV29-1 and J is TRBJ2-7; unclear D gene. Germline V gene lookup returns CDR1 SQVTM and CDR2 ANQGSEA. Trimming removed 1 base at V and 1 base at J, with 5 bases between. The CDR3 length is 12 residues. The CDR3 DNA sequence: TGCAGCGTTGAAGTAGTATCCTACGAGCAGTACTTC. Translated, it gives CSVEVVSYEQYF.

The chain has TRBV29-1 and TRBJ2-1, with TRBD2 matching over 11 bases. CDR3 length: 14 residues. Germline V gene data show CDR1 as SQVTM and CDR2 as ANQGSEA. V gave up 5 bases and J gave up 5 bases; unmatched junction bases: 5. The CDR3 protein is CSVILAGVNNEQFF. The CDR3 bases are TGCAGCGTTATACTAGCGGGAGTCAACAATGAGCAGTTCTTC.